Given below is one T cell receptor (beta chain) in context. Its antigen is currently unknown. Expressed TCRB transcripts were sequenced, since all the RNA that had been isolated was reverse transcribed. Method: immunoSEQ multiplex PCR; TCRdb's copy keeps in-frame clones and lacks some. The sample has fewer than 400,000 clones, over 7% seen once. This sample is part of a study of beta chain features in type 1 diabetes. Study results and caveats: In all four CD4+ subsets, TCRB CDR3 length was significantly, moderately reduced in type 1 diabetes.

Trimming pared 4 bases from V and 3 bases from J, leaving 12 bases between. In germline, CDR1 is MDHEN, CDR2 SYDVKM. This CDR3 spans 15 amino acids. This clonotype was obtained from a man aged 25-40 years with type 1 diabetes. V gene TRBV28 combines with J gene TRBJ1-4; the D is unclear. Material: central memory CD4+ T cells from blood. The CDR3 DNA is TGTGCCAGCAGTTCATCGGGTTCGGCTAATGAAAAACTGTTTTTT. Protein sequence: CASSSSGSANEKLFF. The full variable domain, with the rest looked up from reference TRBV28 and TRBJ1-4, is DVKVTQSSRYLVKRTGEKVFLECVQDMDHENMFWYRQDPGLGLRLIYFSYDVKMKEKGDIPEGYSVSREKKERFSLILESASTNQTSMYLCASSSSGSANEKLFFGSGTQLSVL.